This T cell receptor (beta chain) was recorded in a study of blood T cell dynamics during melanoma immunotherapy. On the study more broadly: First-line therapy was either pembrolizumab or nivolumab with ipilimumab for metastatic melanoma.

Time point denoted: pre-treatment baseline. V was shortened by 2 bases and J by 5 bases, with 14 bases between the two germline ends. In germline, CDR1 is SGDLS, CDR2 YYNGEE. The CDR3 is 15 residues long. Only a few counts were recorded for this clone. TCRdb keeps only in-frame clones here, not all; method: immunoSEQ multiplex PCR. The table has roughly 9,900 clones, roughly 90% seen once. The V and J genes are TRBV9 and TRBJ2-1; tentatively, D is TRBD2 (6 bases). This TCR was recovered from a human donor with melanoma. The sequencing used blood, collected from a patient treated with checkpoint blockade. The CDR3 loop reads CASSVLVGGNNEQFF. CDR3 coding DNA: TGTGCCAGCAGCGTCCTCGTTGGGGGGAACAATGAGCAGTTCTTC.